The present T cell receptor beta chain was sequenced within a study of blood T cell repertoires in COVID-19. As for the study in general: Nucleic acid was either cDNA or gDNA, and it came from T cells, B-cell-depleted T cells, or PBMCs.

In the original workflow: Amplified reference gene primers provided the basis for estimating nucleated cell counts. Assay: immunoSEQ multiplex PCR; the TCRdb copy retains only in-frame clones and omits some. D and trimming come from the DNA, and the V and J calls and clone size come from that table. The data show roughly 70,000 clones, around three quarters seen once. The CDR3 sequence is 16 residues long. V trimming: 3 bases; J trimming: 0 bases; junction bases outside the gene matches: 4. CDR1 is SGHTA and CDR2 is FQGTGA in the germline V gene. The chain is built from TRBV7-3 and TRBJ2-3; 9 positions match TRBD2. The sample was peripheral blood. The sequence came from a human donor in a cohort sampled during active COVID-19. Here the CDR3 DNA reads TGTGCCAGCAGCTTGGGCGGGAGGGGGAGCACAGATACGCAGTATTTT. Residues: CASSLGGRGSTDTQYF.